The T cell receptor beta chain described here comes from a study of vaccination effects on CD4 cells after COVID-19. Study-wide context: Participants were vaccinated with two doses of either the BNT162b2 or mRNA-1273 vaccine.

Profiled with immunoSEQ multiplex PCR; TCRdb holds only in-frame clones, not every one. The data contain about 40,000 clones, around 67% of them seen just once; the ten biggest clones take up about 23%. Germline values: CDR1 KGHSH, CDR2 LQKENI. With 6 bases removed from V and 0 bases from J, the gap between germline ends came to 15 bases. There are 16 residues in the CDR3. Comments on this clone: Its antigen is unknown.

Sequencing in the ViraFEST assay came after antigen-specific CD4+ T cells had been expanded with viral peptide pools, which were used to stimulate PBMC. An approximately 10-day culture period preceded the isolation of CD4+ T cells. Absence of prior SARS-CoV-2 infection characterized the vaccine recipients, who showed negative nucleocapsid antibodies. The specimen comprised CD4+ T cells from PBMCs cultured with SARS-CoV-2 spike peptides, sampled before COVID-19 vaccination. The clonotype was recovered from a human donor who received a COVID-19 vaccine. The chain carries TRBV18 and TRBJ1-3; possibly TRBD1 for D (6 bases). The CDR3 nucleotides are TGTGCCAGCTCCTCGACAGGAATAACCTCTGGAAACACCATATATTTT. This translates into CASSSTGITSGNTIYF.